This TCR beta chain was identified in a study of CD4 and CD8 cells across lung adenocarcinoma regions. TCRdb redid the calling of the PCR reads with MiXCR, one entry per CDR3 protein. The profile covers 5,000 to 8,000 distinct CDR3 sequences, with roughly half appearing a single time and approximately 19% taken by the ten largest. The patients had localized lung adenocarcinoma, a non-small cell subtype. The length of the CDR3 is 16 residues. The germline CDR1 and CDR2 sequences are SGHNT and YYREEE (reference sequence). The ends lost 0 bases at V and 6 bases at J; junction bases unmatched: 8. This clonotype was sampled from a female donor with lung adenocarcinoma. The CD4 and CD8 labels of this study may be unreliable. The rearrangement uses TRBV5-4 and TRBJ2-1; 8 nucleotides line up with TRBD2. The sequenced material came from CD8+ T cells from the center of a lung tumor. In DNA form, the CDR3 reads TGTGCCAGCAGCTTGGATAGGACGGGAGGGTCCAATGAGCAGTTCTTC. Residues: CASSLDRTGGSNEQFF.